Below, 14 T cell receptor beta chains from the same sample are listed, as sequenced in a study of T cells after yellow fever vaccination. TCRdb reanalysed the 5' RACE reads using MiXCR and keeps one entry per CDR3 protein. Of 300,000 to 350,000 distinct CDR3 sequences listed, approximately 4.3% were seen once; the top ten hold roughly a fifth. The material was PBMCs, obtained 15 days after the yellow fever booster vaccination. Receptors were obtained from a man younger than 35 who received the YFV17D yellow fever vaccine.

This clonotype was picked up a small number of times. The V and J genes are TRBV20-1 and TRBJ1-2, with D unresolved. Trimming removed 3 bases from V and 2 bases from J, with 7 bases in between. In germline, CDR1 is DFQATT, CDR2 SNEGSKA (reference sequence). The CDR3 contains 12 residues. CDR3 residues: CSARPGNYGYTF. The DNA of the CDR3 is TGCAGTGCTAGGCCCGGGAACTATGGCTACACCTTC.

The V call is TRBV7-6, the J call TRBJ2-2, with D uncertain. CDR1 is SGHVS and CDR2 is FNYEAQ in the germline V gene. V gave up 1 base and J gave up 0 bases, with 9 bases separating them. The CDR3 length is 16 residues. CDR3 coding DNA: TGTGCCAGCAGCTTAGTGGGCAGAGCGAACACCGGGGAGCTGTTTTTT. Protein sequence: CASSLVGRANTGELFF.

CDR3 sequence reads: CASSLGLAGPRSYNEQFF. As DNA, the CDR3 is TGCGCCAGCAGCTTGGGGCTAGCGGGGCCTCGCTCCTACAATGAGCAGTTCTTC. The V call is TRBV5-1, the J call TRBJ2-1; 9 nucleotides agree with TRBD2. The CDR3 contains 18 residues. From germline, CDR1 is SGHRS and CDR2 YFSETQ. V was pared by 0 bases and J by 0 bases, with 7 bases of the junction left unmatched.

This clonotype was counted ten times or more. The rearrangement uses TRBV20-1 and TRBJ1-1; no clear D. V lost 1 base and J 7 bases, leaving 16 bases between the germline ends. This CDR3 contains 14 residues. The germline gives CDR1 DFQATT, CDR2 SNEGSKA (reference sequence). The CDR3 region is CSARVGPVGSEAFF. The CDR3 DNA reads as TGCAGTGCTAGAGTCGGGCCGGTGGGTAGTGAAGCTTTCTTT.

This clonotype was counted ten times or more. V gene TRBV2 combines with J gene TRBJ2-1; 8 bases are shared with TRBD2. Trimming cost V 8 bases and J 4 bases; bases outside gene matches: 7. The CDR3 runs 14 residues. The germline V gene encodes CDR1 SNHLY and CDR2 FYNNEI. CDR3 in DNA: TGTGCCAGCTCCCGGCGGGGGGTTTACAATGAGCAGTTCTTC. Encoded protein: CASSRRGVYNEQFF.

This chain uses TRBV5-1 with TRBJ2-5; D gene ambiguous. Germline-derived CDR1 and CDR2 are SGHRS and YFSETQ. This CDR3 has 14 residues. V was trimmed by 0 bases and J by 5 bases, leaving 11 bases between them. CDR3 nucleotide sequence: TGCGCCAGCAGCTTGGTAGTTCAGGACGAGACCCAGTACTTC. It translates to CASSLVVQDETQYF.

Ten or more counts support this clonotype. V usage is TRBV7-2 and J usage is TRBJ1-2, with 9 bases fitting TRBD1. Germline loops: CDR1 SGHTA, CDR2 FQGNSA. The CDR3 is 14 amino acids. V was clipped by 7 bases and J by 4 bases; unmatched bases: 7. CDR3 sequence reads: CASIPGTGTYGYTF. The CDR3 DNA follows: TGTGCCAGCATCCCCGGGACAGGGACCTATGGCTACACCTTC.

This clonotype came up a few times. The CDR3 DNA follows: TGTGCCACCAGTGCTCCGGAGGGGACCCAGTACTTC. Translated, it gives CATSAPEGTQYF. This chain joins TRBV24-1 and TRBJ2-5, with D maybe TRBD2 (6 bases). This CDR3 is built from 12 residues. Germline CDR1 is KGHDR and CDR2 is SFDVKD. Deletions cut 5 bases from V and 7 bases from J, with 10 bases between.

The rearrangement joins TRBV23-1 to TRBJ2-1; 8 bases align to TRBD1. TRBV23-1 is an ORF, with its function uncertain. This CDR3 region has 15 residues. V trimming: 1 base; J trimming: 9 bases; junction bases outside the gene matches: 8. CDR3 loop: CASSQWGRGLLEQFF. In DNA form, the CDR3 reads TGCGCCAGCAGTCAATGGGGCAGGGGGCTTCTTGAGCAGTTCTTC.

This clonotype was seen ten or more times. The chain carries TRBV27 and TRBJ2-3; no firm D call. The germline V and J ends were trimmed by 0 bases and 4 bases, with 5 bases remaining between them. The CDR3 runs to 13 residues. Germline CDR1 MNHEY, CDR2 SMNVEV (reference sequence). The CDR3 coding sequence is TGTGCCAGCAGTTTATCCCCCGCAGATACGCAGTATTTT. Translated: CASSLSPADTQYF.

This clonotype appeared many times. The V and J genes are TRBV12-3 or TRBV12-4 and TRBJ2-1, with 7 nucleotides matching TRBD2. Trimming at V came to 7 bases and at J to 0 bases, leaving 12 bases not matched to a gene. The CDR3 is 17 residues long. The DNA of the CDR3 is TGTGCCAGCATTTGGAATAGCGGGTCGAGCTCCTACAATGAGCAGTTCTTC. Its translation is CASIWNSGSSSYNEQFF.

This clonotype was seen at least ten times. The V call is TRBV5-1, the J call TRBJ2-7; 9 positions match TRBD1. CDR3 length: 14 residues. J was trimmed by 3 bases and V by 2 bases; bases with no gene match: 3. In germline, CDR1 is SGHRS, CDR2 YFSETQ. The CDR3 is CASSLRDRDYEQYF. CDR3 nucleotides: TGCGCCAGCAGCTTAAGGGACAGGGACTACGAGCAGTACTTC.

This clonotype was recorded at least ten times. V and J are TRBV4-1 and TRBJ2-4; D may be TRBD1 (6 bases). The V end was cut by 0 bases, the J end by 0 bases, with 21 bases between. This CDR3 comprises 20 residues. Germline loops: CDR1 MGHRA, CDR2 YSYEKL. The chain's CDR3 is CASSQENRPTGPIAKNIQYF. CDR3 DNA sequence: TGCGCCAGCAGCCAAGAGAACCGTCCCACAGGGCCAATAGCCAAAAACATTCAGTACTTC.

This clonotype was found a few times. Here the CDR3 reads CASSYEWSSGNTIYF. CDR3 DNA sequence: TGTGCCAGCAGTTACGAGTGGAGCTCTGGAAACACCATATATTTT. This chain links TRBV6-5 with TRBJ1-3, with D hard to call. V was pared by 2 bases and J by 0 bases, with 8 bases between. In germline, CDR1 is MNHEY, CDR2 SVGAGI. The CDR3 has 15 amino acids.